The sequence of this T cell receptor (beta chain) was determined in a study of OX40 agonist ivuxolimab in advanced cancers. Study as a whole: Each dose-escalation patient presented with hepatocellular carcinoma, melanoma, renal cell or head and neck cancer.

Only in-frame clones appear in the TCRdb table, and some are missing; sequencing was by immunoSEQ multiplex PCR. The sample carries about 71,000 clones, around 94% recorded once. Trimming pared 1 base from V and 2 bases from J, leaving 5 bases between. The CDR3 has 13 residues. Germline CDR1 MDHEN, CDR2 SYDVKM. Sequences were derived from CD4+ or CD8+ T cells sorted from blood, sampled in a trial of the OX40 agonist ivuxolimab. This chain connects TRBV28 to TRBJ2-5; D is undetermined. This clonotype originated in an adult with an advanced solid tumor such as melanoma, head and neck, liver or kidney cancer. The CDR3 loop reads CASSLFPQETQYF. In nucleotides, the CDR3 is TGTGCCAGCAGTTTATTCCCTCAAGAGACCCAGTACTTC. Full variable domain (missing parts from reference TRBV28 and TRBJ2-5): DVKVTQSSRYLVKRTGEKVFLECVQDMDHENMFWYRQDPGLGLRLIYFSYDVKMKEKGDIPEGYSVSREKKERFSLILESASTNQTSMYLCASSLFPQETQYFGPGTRLLVL.